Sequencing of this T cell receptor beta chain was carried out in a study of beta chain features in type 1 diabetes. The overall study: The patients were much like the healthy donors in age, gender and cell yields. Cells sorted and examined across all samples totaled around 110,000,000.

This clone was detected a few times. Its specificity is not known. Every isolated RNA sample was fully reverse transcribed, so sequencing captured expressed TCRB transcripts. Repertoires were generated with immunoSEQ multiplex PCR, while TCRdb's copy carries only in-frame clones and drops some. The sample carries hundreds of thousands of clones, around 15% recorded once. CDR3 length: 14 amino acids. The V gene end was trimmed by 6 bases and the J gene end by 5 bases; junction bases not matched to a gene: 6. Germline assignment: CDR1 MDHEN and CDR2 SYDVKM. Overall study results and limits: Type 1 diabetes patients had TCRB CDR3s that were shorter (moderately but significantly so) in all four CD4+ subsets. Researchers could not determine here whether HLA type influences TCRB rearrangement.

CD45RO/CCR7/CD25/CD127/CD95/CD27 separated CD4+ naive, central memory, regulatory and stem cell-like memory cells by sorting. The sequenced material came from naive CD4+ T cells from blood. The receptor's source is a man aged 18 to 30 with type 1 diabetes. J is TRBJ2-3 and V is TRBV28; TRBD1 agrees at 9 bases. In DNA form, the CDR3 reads TGTGCCAGCAGGGCACAGGGGGCGGGAGATACGCAGTATTTT. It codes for CASRAQGAGDTQYF. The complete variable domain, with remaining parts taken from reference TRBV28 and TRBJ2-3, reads DVKVTQSSRYLVKRTGEKVFLECVQDMDHENMFWYRQDPGLGLRLIYFSYDVKMKEKGDIPEGYSVSREKKERFSLILESASTNQTSMYLCASRAQGAGDTQYFGPGTRLTVL.